This note documents a single TCR beta chain sequence. The data derive from a study of blood T cell repertoires in COVID-19. Overall study context: Italy, Spain and the United States were the sources of the convalescent and acute COVID-19 samples. T cells, B-cell-depleted T cells, or PBMCs provided the cDNA or gDNA that served as material.

In germline, CDR1 is SGHRS, CDR2 YFSETQ. The CDR3 covers 15 residues. Trimming removed 4 bases from V and 6 bases from J; junction bases left unmatched: 9. Per the original data handling: Counts of nucleated cells, estimated from reference gene primer amplification, were obtained. The table came from immunoSEQ multiplex PCR; TCRdb's copy has only in-frame clones and leaves some out. Clone size and the V and J calls come from that table; the DNA yielded D and trimming. The sample contains some 150,000 clones, around nine tenths of which appear only once. This TCR derives from a middle-aged woman with acute or convalescent COVID-19. The sequenced sample was peripheral blood. The V gene is TRBV5-1, the J gene TRBJ1-1; 10 bases match TRBD1. The CDR3 region has the DNA TGCGCCAGCAGCCCGTCGGCCGGGACAGGGGCTGAAGCTTTCTTT. Residues: CASSPSAGTGAEAFF.